A selection of T cell receptor beta chains follows, all from one sample in a study of T cell responses to AZD1222 COVID-19 vaccine. Profiled with immunoSEQ multiplex PCR; TCRdb holds only in-frame clones, not every one. Here the sample spans over 65,000 clones, about nine tenths being singletons. Sequenced material: peripheral blood, taken on day 0 of AZD1222 vaccination. The source of these receptors is an adult in good health. Both conserved end residues are part of each CDR3. The D gene is left open where the match is weak. A clone size is listed for some rows: how often the clone was seen (once, few, many), or a class if it is expanded.

d_gene	v_gene	abundance	j_gene	CDR3aa	CDR3nt
.	TRBV28	.	TRBJ2-5	CASSRLGPQETQYF	TGTGCCAGCAGCCGGCTGGGTCCCCAAGAGACCCAGTACTTC
TRBD1	TRBV28	.	TRBJ1-4	CASRSGGGGEKLFF	TGTGCCAGCAGGTCAGGGGGCGGAGGAGAAAAACTGTTTTTT
.	TRBV19	few	TRBJ2-5	CASSMGVTLETQYF	TGTGCCAGTAGTATGGGTGTGACCTTGGAGACCCAGTACTTC
.	TRBV19	.	TRBJ2-7	CASSIGRMTYEQYF	TGTGCCAGTAGTATAGGTCGAATGACCTACGAGCAGTACTTC
.	TRBV5-1	.	TRBJ2-5	CASSSGARETQYF	TGCGCCAGCAGCTCAGGGGCGCGAGAGACCCAGTACTTC
.	TRBV18	.	TRBJ2-7	CASSPGEGLEQYF	TGTGCCAGCTCTCCGGGAGAGGGTCTCGAGCAGTACTTC
.	TRBV19	.	TRBJ1-4	CASSIGTEPKNCFF	.
.	TRBV6-1	.	TRBJ1-1	CASSELGGRYPTEAFF	TGTGCCAGCAGTGAACTGGGGGGGCGATACCCCACTGAAGCTTTCTTT
TRBD1	TRBV13	.	TRBJ2-7	CASSGTGSNEQYF	TGTGCCAGCAGCGGGACAGGGTCGAACGAGCAGTACTTC
TRBD1	TRBV10-3	.	TRBJ2-5	CAISDRDSQETQYF	TGTGCCATCAGTGACAGGGACAGCCAAGAGACCCAGTACTTC
.	TRBV10-1	.	TRBJ1-2	CASSVGSNYGYTF	TGCGCCAGCAGTGTAGGGTCAAACTATGGCTACACCTTC
.	TRBV28	.	TRBJ2-3	CASSSSQKTDTQYF	TGTGCCAGCAGTTCTTCTCAGAAGACAGATACGCAGTATTTT
.	TRBV5-8	.	TRBJ2-7	CASTQGFFGQYF	TGTGCCAGCACTCAGGGGTTTTTCGGGCAGTACTTC
.	TRBV7-9	.	TRBJ2-2	CASSSQTTGTGELFF	TGTGCCAGCAGCTCTCAAACCACTGGCACCGGGGAGCTGTTTTTT
.	TRBV7-2	.	TRBJ1-3	CASSLVWGPGNTIYF	TGTGCCAGCAGCTTAGTGTGGGGTCCGGGAAACACCATATATTTT
.	TRBV10-1	few	TRBJ2-2	CASSDGNTGELFF	TGCGCCAGCAGTGACGGGAACACCGGGGAGCTGTTTTTT
TRBD1	TRBV6-5	.	TRBJ1-5	CASGRRGQSNQPQHF	TGTGCCAGCGGGAGGAGGGGACAGAGCAATCAGCCCCAGCATTTT
.	TRBV5-1	.	TRBJ2-1	CASSLKPGGINEQFF	TGCGCCAGCAGCTTGAAGCCAGGGGGGATCAATGAGCAGTTCTTC
.	TRBV6-6	.	TRBJ1-4	CASSYSVTNEKLFF	TGTGCCAGCAGTTACTCGGTCACTAATGAAAAACTGTTTTTT
.	TRBV9	.	TRBJ1-3	CASSVVGDGGNTIYF	TGTGCCAGCAGCGTAGTAGGGGATGGGGGAAACACCATATATTTT
.	TRBV6-6	.	TRBJ1-4	CASTGFTNEKLFF	TGTGCCAGCACGGGGTTTACTAATGAAAAACTGTTTTTT
TRBD1	TRBV6-6	few	TRBJ2-7	CASSTDRAEQYF	TGTGCCAGCAGCACGGACAGGGCCGAGCAGTACTTC
TRBD1	TRBV5-1	once	TRBJ1-1	CASSLAGQYREAFF	TGCGCCAGCAGCTTGGCGGGACAGTACCGAGAAGCTTTCTTT
.	TRBV10-2	.	TRBJ1-3	CASKRTDSGNTIYF	TGCGCCAGCAAGCGGACAGACTCTGGAAACACCATATATTTT
.	TRBV7-3	.	TRBJ2-3	CASSPQGLGTDTQYF	TGTGCCAGCAGCCCCCAGGGTTTGGGCACAGATACGCAGTATTTT
.	TRBV28	once	TRBJ1-5	CASSLWSSNQPQHF	TGTGCCAGCAGTCTCTGGTCTAGCAATCAGCCCCAGCATTTT
TRBD2	TRBV7-9	.	TRBJ2-1	CASNLGRGGVFPDNEQFF	TGTGCCAGCAACTTAGGGCGGGGGGGCGTCTTTCCCGACAATGAGCAGTTCTTC
.	TRBV29-1	.	TRBJ1-1	CSVELQGRATEAFF	TGCAGCGTTGAACTACAGGGCCGAGCTACTGAAGCTTTCTTT
.	TRBV6-5	.	TRBJ2-1	CASSNGQSSYNEQFF	TGTGCCAGCAGTAACGGACAGAGCTCCTACAATGAGCAGTTCTTC
TRBD2	TRBV5-1	.	TRBJ2-7	CASSPRTSGSYEQYF	TGCGCCAGCAGCCCCCGGACTAGCGGCTCCTACGAGCAGTACTTC
.	TRBV19	.	TRBJ1-5	CASSIPRGGSNQPQHF	TGTGCCAGTAGTATACCAAGAGGGGGTAGCAATCAGCCCCAGCATTTT
TRBD1	TRBV6-5	.	TRBJ1-1	CASSYSLTGLDTEAFF	TGTGCCAGCAGTTACTCTCTGACAGGGTTGGACACTGAAGCTTTCTTT
.	TRBV9	.	TRBJ1-6	CASSLGGGTYNSPLHF	TGTGCCAGCAGCCTAGGGGGGGGTACCTATAATTCACCCCTCCACTTT
.	TRBV4-1	.	TRBJ2-5	CASSQGPVETQYF	TGCGCCAGCAGCCAAGGTCCGGTTGAGACCCAGTACTTC
.	TRBV7-2	.	TRBJ1-2	CASSLSTANYGYTF	TGTGCCAGCAGCTTATCTACGGCAAACTATGGCTACACCTTC
TRBD1	TRBV6-4	.	TRBJ1-6	CASSEGQPNSPLHF	TGTGCCAGCAGTGAGGGACAGCCTAATTCACCCCTCCACTTT
.	TRBV16	once	TRBJ1-1	CASSQASKWGTEAFF	TGTGCCAGCAGCCAAGCCAGCAAGTGGGGCACTGAAGCTTTCTTT
TRBD1	TRBV2	.	TRBJ1-5	CASTMTGDNQPQHF	TGTGCCAGCACCATGACAGGGGACAATCAGCCCCAGCATTTT
.	TRBV19	.	TRBJ1-5	CASSIEEGGSNQPQHF	TGTGCCAGTAGTATAGAGGAGGGCGGAAGCAATCAGCCCCAGCATTTT
TRBD1	TRBV28	.	TRBJ1-2	CASRPRGRMSNYGYTF	TGTGCCAGCAGGCCGAGGGGGCGGATGTCTAACTATGGCTACACCTTC
TRBD1	TRBV7-9	.	TRBJ1-2	CASSLGQGNYGYTF	TGTGCCAGCAGCTTAGGACAGGGAAACTATGGCTACACCTTC
.	TRBV11-3	.	TRBJ1-1	CASSLEGDGTEAFF	TGTGCCAGCAGCTTAGAAGGGGATGGAACTGAAGCTTTCTTT
TRBD1	TRBV29-1	few	TRBJ1-4	CSVEVSGTGEKLFF	TGCAGCGTTGAAGTTAGTGGGACAGGGGAAAAACTGTTTTTT